The 9 T cell receptor beta chains listed next were all sequenced from one sample in a study of response to subunit inactivated influenza vaccine. TCRdb reprocessed the RT-PCR reads with MiXCR, giving one entry per CDR3 protein. The profile shows approximately 250,000 distinct CDR3 sequences, more than 9% of them singletons. This specimen consisted of non-naive T cells sorted from PBMCs, obtained roughly 15 days before vaccination. The receptor source for this set is a man aged 45-65 years who received an inactivated influenza vaccine.

This chain uses TRBV20-1 with TRBJ2-3, with D perhaps TRBD2 (5 bases). Deletions cut 6 bases from V and 2 bases from J, with 15 bases between. The germline CDR1 and CDR2 sequences are DFQATT and SNEGSKA (reference sequence). This CDR3 comprises 14 residues. CDR3 sequence reads: CSATKGGPTDTQYF. CDR3 nucleotide sequence: TGCAGTGCCACAAAGGGCGGGCCCACAGATACGCAGTATTTT.

The table lists this clonotype with a few counts. The chain is built from TRBV12-3 or TRBV12-4 and TRBJ2-5; 11 nucleotides line up with TRBD1. The CDR3 covers 16 residues. Germline trimming cut 7 bases from V and 5 bases from J; bases unmatched to any gene: 12. The CDR3 bases are TGTGCCAGCAATCCGGCCCCCGGACAGGGGGCGGAGACCCAGTACTTC. Its translation is CASNPAPGQGAETQYF.

This clonotype occurred a few times. The V call is TRBV12-3 or TRBV12-4, the J call TRBJ1-1, with a possible D match to TRBD1 (6 bases). V was trimmed by 4 bases and J by 5 bases, leaving 14 bases between them. CDR3 length: 14 amino acids. The CDR3 DNA is TGTGCCAGCAGTTCCGAGAACAGGGCAACTGAAGCTTTCTTT. Translated, it gives CASSSENRATEAFF.

This clonotype was observed at least ten times. The rearrangement joins TRBV10-3 to TRBJ2-7; D gene ambiguous. Germline CDR1 reads ENHRY; CDR2 reads SYGVKD. CDR3 length: 11 residues. V gave up 2 bases and J gave up 6 bases, with 5 bases separating them. The CDR3 DNA reads TGTGCCATCAGTGAGCTGGGCGAGCAGTACTTC. Its protein is CAISELGEQYF.

This clonotype was observed many times. V usage is TRBV12-3 or TRBV12-4 and J usage is TRBJ2-4; no clear D gene. There are 14 residues in the CDR3. Trimming stripped 6 bases from V and 6 bases from J, with 15 bases between. CDR3 in DNA: TGTGCCAGCAGACTCGGTGGGTCTGGAAACATTCAGTACTTC. Protein product: CASRLGGSGNIQYF.

This clonotype has at least ten counts. The rearrangement uses TRBV12-3 or TRBV12-4 and TRBJ2-1; D perhaps matches TRBD2 (7 bases). Trimming stripped 0 bases from V and 7 bases from J, with 13 bases between. This CDR3 comprises 15 residues. DNA of the CDR3: TGTGCCAGCAGTTTAGCGGGGGGGCTGGGGAATGAGCAGTTCTTC. Amino acids: CASSLAGGLGNEQFF.

This clonotype has a single count. The chain's CDR3 is CAISGTGGRNEQFF. As DNA, the CDR3 is TGTGCCATCAGTGGGACAGGGGGTAGAAATGAGCAGTTCTTC. The rearrangement links TRBV10-3 to TRBJ2-1; 10 bases fit TRBD1. The CDR3 is 14 residues long. The germline CDR1 and CDR2 sequences are ENHRY and SYGVKD. Germline trimming cut 4 bases from V and 7 bases from J; bases unmatched to any gene: 4.

This clonotype was detected a few times. The chain couples TRBV5-6 to TRBJ1-4; no reliable D call. With 2 bases removed from V and 5 bases from J, the gap between germline ends came to 13 bases. Germline V lookup: CDR1 SGHDT, CDR2 YYEEEE. The CDR3 sequence is 15 residues long. The CDR3 spells CASSFMAQRNEKLFF. The DNA for the CDR3 is TGTGCCAGCAGCTTTATGGCCCAGCGGAATGAAAAACTGTTTTTT.

This rearrangement joins TRBV4-2 to TRBJ2-7; D remains unclear. The CDR3 covers 14 residues. Between the trimmed V and J ends, which lost 3 bases and 0 bases, there was a span of 9 bases. Germline V gives CDR1 LGHNA, CDR2 YNFKEQ. CDR3 nucleotides: TGTGCCAGCAGCCAGGGCAGGAACTCCTACGAGCAGTACTTC. As protein: CASSQGRNSYEQYF.